Listed here are 13 T cell receptor beta chains from one sample, sequenced in a study of T cells in localized non-small cell lung cancer. This table comes from immunoSEQ multiplex PCR, and its TCRdb copy is limited to in-frame clones, with some not included. This sample has 30,000 to 35,000 clones, with approximately 90% found just once. Sequenced material: peripheral blood, taken before any cancer treatment. Source of these receptors: a female donor aged 60 or older with stage I lung adenocarcinoma.

The chain uses TRBV5-1 and TRBJ1-6; 10 bases map to TRBD1. Germline V gives CDR1 SGHRS, CDR2 YFSETQ. V was clipped by 3 bases and J by 10 bases; unmatched bases: 7. The CDR3 runs 15 residues. CDR3: CASSSLTGGESPLHF. The CDR3 DNA is TGCGCCAGCAGCTCATTGACAGGGGGCGAGTCACCCCTCCACTTT.

Comments on this clone: One end of the junction is discordant with germline, which a read error may explain. The genes are TRBV18 and TRBJ1-1, with D perhaps matching TRBD1 (6 bases). The CDR3 has 13 amino acids. Germline lookup yields CDR1 KGHSH and CDR2 LQKENI. The CDR3 sequence: CASSPRDNLPVIF. The CDR3 DNA follows: TGTGCCAGCTCACCGCGGGACAATCTGCCGGTGATCTTT. The full variable domain, in which reference TRBV18 and TRBJ1-1 provide the parts outside the CDR3, is NAGVMQNPRHLVRRRGQEARLRCSPMKGHSHVYWYRQLPEEGLKFMVYLQKENIIDESGMPKERFSAEFPKEGPSILRIQQVVRGDSAAYFCASSPRDNLPVIFGQGTRLTVV.

Of note for this clone: One junction end does not reproduce the germline sequence, and a read error may be involved. The chain carries TRBV7-7 and TRBJ2-7; D gene ambiguous. The CDR3 consists of 12 residues. The germline V gene has CDR1 SSHAT and CDR2 FNYEAQ (reference sequence). CDR3 nucleotide sequence: TGTGCTAGCAGCTTAGATCTCCAGGAGCAGTACTTC. Amino acids: CASSLDLQEQYF.

The rearrangement joins TRBV4-1 to TRBJ2-5; 10 bases line up with TRBD2. Germline V gene sequence: CDR1 MGHRA, CDR2 YSYEKL. V lost 2 bases and J lost 1; bases outside the gene matches: 4. The CDR3 consists of 16 residues. The CDR3 DNA is TGCGCCAGCAGCCAAAGTAGCGGGGGGCTCCAAGAGACCCAGTACTTC. Protein product: CASSQSSGGLQETQYF.

CDR3 sequence reads: CASSGDRYYGYTF. CDR3 nucleotide sequence: TGTGCCAGCTCAGGGGACAGATACTATGGCTACACCTTC. The genes are TRBV18 and TRBJ1-2, with 7 bases matching TRBD1. Per germline, CDR1 KGHSH and CDR2 LQKENI. V gave up 5 bases and J gave up 3 bases; unmatched junction bases: 3. The CDR3 runs 13 residues.

The chain couples TRBV5-8 to TRBJ1-6, with D possibly matching TRBD1 (6 bases). In germline, CDR1 is SGHTS, CDR2 YDEGEE. V dropped 4 bases and J dropped 3 bases, with 11 bases sitting between them. The length of the CDR3 is 15 residues. The CDR3 region is CASSRTAVYNSPLHF. The CDR3 nucleotides are TGTGCCAGCAGCCGGACAGCGGTCTATAATTCACCCCTCCACTTT.

V usage is TRBV5-4 and J usage is TRBJ2-1; TRBD2 aligns across 10 bases. This CDR3 has 15 residues. Germline V CDR1 and CDR2: SGHNT, YYREEE (reference sequence). Losses at the gene ends were 2 bases for V and 7 bases for J; bases not matched to a gene: 6. CDR3 protein: CASSFPSGGRNEQFF. CDR3 bases: TGTGCCAGCAGCTTCCCTAGCGGGGGTCGGAATGAGCAGTTCTTC.

The chain couples TRBV25-1 to TRBJ2-1, with D perhaps given as TRBD1 or TRBD2 (6 bases each). Germline values: CDR1 MGHDK, CDR2 SYGVNS. The V and J ends lost 3 bases and 4 bases respectively, with 16 bases between them. The CDR3 length is 16 residues. The CDR3 region is CASSDAGVSGYNEQFF. The CDR3 DNA is TGTGCCAGCAGTGACGCAGGGGTTAGCGGATACAATGAGCAGTTCTTC.

The chain employs TRBV4-3 and TRBJ2-7; 9 nucleotides match TRBD1. The junction had 11 bases not matched to a gene; V was cut back by 6 bases and J by 5 bases. This CDR3 contains 15 residues. The germline CDR1 and CDR2 sequences are LGHNA and YSLEER. The CDR3 DNA reads TGCGCCAGCAGTCCTAACGGGACAGGGAGTGACGAGCAGTACTTC. Its translation is CASSPNGTGSDEQYF.

The rearrangement links TRBV21-1 to TRBJ1-2; TRBD1, the table's D call, was not compared with the DNA. TRBV21-1 is described as a pseudogene. This CDR3 contains 16 residues. CDR3 sequence: CASSTWIGQGAHGYTF. The CDR3 DNA is TGTGCCAGCAGCACCTGGATTGGACAGGGGGCGCATGGCTACACCTTC.

The V call is TRBV19, the J call TRBJ2-1; D gene unclear. Germline V lookup: CDR1 LNHDA, CDR2 SQIVND (reference sequence). This CDR3 comprises 15 residues. Deletions cut 6 bases from V and 4 bases from J, with 16 bases between. The CDR3 here is CASRQGNGVYNEQFF. As DNA, the CDR3 is TGTGCCAGTAGACAAGGGAATGGGGTATACAATGAGCAGTTCTTC.

The rearrangement links TRBV30 to TRBJ1-3; D unresolved. The CDR3 covers 14 residues. V lost 0 bases and J lost 2, with 8 bases in between. CDR1 is GTSNPN, CDR2 SVGIG, per germline (reference sequence). The CDR3 spells CAWSVGSPGNTIYF. The CDR3 DNA is TGTGCCTGGAGTGTAGGGAGTCCTGGAAACACCATATATTTT.

V gene TRBV5-5 combines with J gene TRBJ1-3, with D unresolved. Trimming pared 6 bases from V and 2 bases from J, leaving 18 bases between. The CDR3 is made up of 16 amino acids. In germline, CDR1 is SGHKS, CDR2 YYEKEE (reference sequence). The DNA for the CDR3 is TGTGCCAGCAAATCGTCCCCCCGAACGGCTGGAAACACCATATATTTT. Amino acid sequence: CASKSSPRTAGNTIYF.